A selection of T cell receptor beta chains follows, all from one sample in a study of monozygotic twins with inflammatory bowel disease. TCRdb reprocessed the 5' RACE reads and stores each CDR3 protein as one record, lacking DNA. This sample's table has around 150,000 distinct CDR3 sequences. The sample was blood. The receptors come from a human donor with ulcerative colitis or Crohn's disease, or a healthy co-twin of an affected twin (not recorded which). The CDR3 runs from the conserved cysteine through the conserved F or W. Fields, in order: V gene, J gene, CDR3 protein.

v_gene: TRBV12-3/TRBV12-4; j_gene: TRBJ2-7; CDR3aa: CASSGLAGRYEQYF
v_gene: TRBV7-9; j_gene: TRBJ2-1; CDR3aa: CASSSDSGTINEQFF
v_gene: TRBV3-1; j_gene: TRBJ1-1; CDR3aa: CASSRERGRATEAFF
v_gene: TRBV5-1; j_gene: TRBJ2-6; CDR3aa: CASSLVGAGADVLTF
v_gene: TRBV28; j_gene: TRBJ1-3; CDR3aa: CASSGQLSGNTIYF
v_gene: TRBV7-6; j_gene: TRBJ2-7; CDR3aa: CASSTGPASEQYF
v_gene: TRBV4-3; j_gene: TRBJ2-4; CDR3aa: CASSQDAGVQYF
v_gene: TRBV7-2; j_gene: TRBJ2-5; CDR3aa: CASSSRGGGQETQYF
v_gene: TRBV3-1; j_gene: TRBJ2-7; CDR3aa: CASSQGGVVTFWAYEQYF
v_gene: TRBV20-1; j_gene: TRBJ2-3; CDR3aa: CSADLFGSGIYDTQYF
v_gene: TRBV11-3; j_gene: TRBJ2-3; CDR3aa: CASSSRSLGADTQYF
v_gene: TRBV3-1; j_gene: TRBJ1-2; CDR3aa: CASRGVANYGYTF
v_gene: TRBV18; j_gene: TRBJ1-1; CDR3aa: CASSVDRVNTEAFF
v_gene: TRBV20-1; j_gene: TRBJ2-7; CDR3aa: CSASWGLDGDEQYF
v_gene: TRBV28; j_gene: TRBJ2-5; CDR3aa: CASSSPGGSGRGTQYF
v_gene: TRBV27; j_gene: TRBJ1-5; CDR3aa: CASSLSAGGNQPQHF
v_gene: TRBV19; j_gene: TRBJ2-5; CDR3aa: CASSNHGQFAETQYF
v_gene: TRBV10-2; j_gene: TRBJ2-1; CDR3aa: CASSVSSNNEQFF